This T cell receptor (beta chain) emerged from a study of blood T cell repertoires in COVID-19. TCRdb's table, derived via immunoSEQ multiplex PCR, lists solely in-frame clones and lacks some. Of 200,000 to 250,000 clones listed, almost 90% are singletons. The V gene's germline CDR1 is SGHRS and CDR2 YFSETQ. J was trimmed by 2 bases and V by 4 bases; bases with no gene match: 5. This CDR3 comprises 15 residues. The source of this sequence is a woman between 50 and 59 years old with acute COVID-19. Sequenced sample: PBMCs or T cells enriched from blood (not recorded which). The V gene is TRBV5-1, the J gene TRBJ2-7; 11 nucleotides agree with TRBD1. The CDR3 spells CASSPPGQGAYEQYF. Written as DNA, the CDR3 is TGCGCCAGCAGCCCTCCGGGACAGGGGGCCTACGAGCAGTACTTC.